The 15 T cell receptor beta chains below come from one sample, sequenced in a study of pediatric ulcerative colitis. Profiled with immunoSEQ multiplex PCR; TCRdb holds only in-frame clones, not every one. The table includes approximately 60,000 clones, about 86% detected once. Sequencing input: blood. The receptors originated from a boy between 5 and 17 years old with severe ulcerative colitis.

The V gene is TRBV27, the J gene TRBJ2-7; D gene ambiguous. The CDR3 is 13 amino acids. Trimming stripped 4 bases from V and 3 bases from J, with 10 bases between. The germline gives CDR1 MNHEY, CDR2 SMNVEV (reference sequence). This CDR3 is CASSYGQLYEQYF. As DNA, the CDR3 is TGTGCCAGCAGTTACGGGCAACTCTACGAGCAGTACTTC.

This rearrangement joins TRBV7-9 to TRBJ2-7; 8 bases align to TRBD2. V was pared by 5 bases and J by 2 bases, with 14 bases of the junction left unmatched. The CDR3 extends over 17 amino acids. Looked up from germline, CDR1 is SEHNR and CDR2 is FQNEAQ (reference sequence). The CDR3 coding sequence is TGTGCCAGCAGCCCCTCCCTGTTAGCGGGGCCTCCCTACGAGCAGTACTTC. Amino acids: CASSPSLLAGPPYEQYF.

The chain couples TRBV7-8 to TRBJ2-4, with a tentative D call TRBD1 (6 bases). Germline V CDR1 and CDR2: SGHVS, FQNEAQ. Trimming stripped 2 bases from V and 0 bases from J, with 14 bases between. The CDR3 is made up of 17 amino acids. CDR3 nucleotide sequence: TGTGCCAGCAGCTTATATTCAGGGACACTAGCCAAAAACATTCAGTACTTC. Translated: CASSLYSGTLAKNIQYF.

The chain uses TRBV18 and TRBJ2-5; D not resolved. CDR3 size: 11 residues. Trimming pared 4 bases from V and 1 base from J, leaving 1 base between. Germline CDR1 and CDR2: KGHSH and LQKENI. The CDR3 loop reads CASSLQETQYF. In DNA form, the CDR3 reads TGTGCCAGCTCACTCCAAGAGACCCAGTACTTC.

The chain combines TRBV2 with TRBJ1-2; no reliable D call. The CDR3 length is 11 residues. Trimming took off 7 bases at V and 6 bases at J, with 9 bases between the two ends. CDR1 is SNHLY, CDR2 FYNNEI, per germline. The CDR3 coding sequence is TGTGCCAGCAAGTCTGGGGATGGCTACACCTTC. As protein: CASKSGDGYTF.

The chain links TRBV11-2 to TRBJ2-1, with 10 bases fitting TRBD2. CDR1 is SGHAT, CDR2 FQNNGV, per germline. J gave up 8 bases and V 0 bases, and 7 bases lay outside the gene matches. The CDR3 has 16 residues. CDR3: CASSLDPSGSFDEQFF. The CDR3 DNA sequence: TGTGCCAGCAGCTTAGATCCTAGCGGGAGTTTTGATGAGCAGTTCTTC.

The rearrangement links TRBV7-2 to TRBJ2-3; D might be TRBD1 (5 bases). Germline lookup yields CDR1 SGHTA and CDR2 FQGNSA. This CDR3 spans 16 amino acids. V was cut by 2 bases and J by 3 bases, with 15 bases left in between. This CDR3 is CASSLRGISSTDTQYF. In DNA form, the CDR3 reads TGTGCCAGCAGCTTAAGGGGCATTTCGTCGACAGATACGCAGTATTTT.

This clone appeared a single time. The chain uses TRBV30 and TRBJ2-7; D not resolved. CDR3 size: 14 residues. Germline CDR1 reads GTSNPN; CDR2 reads SVGIG (reference sequence). V lost 0 bases and J lost 1, with 10 bases in between. CDR3: CAWSVSRQSYEQYF. The CDR3 DNA reads as TGTGCCTGGAGTGTATCTCGGCAGTCCTACGAGCAGTACTTC. The full variable domain, completed using reference TRBV30 and TRBJ2-7, is SQTIHQWPATLVQPVGSPLSLECTVEGTSNPNLYWYRQAAGRGLQLLFYSVGIGQISSEVPQNLSASRPQDRQFILSSKKLLLSDSGFYLCAWSVSRQSYEQYFGPGTRLTVT.

V is TRBV9 and J is TRBJ2-7; D unresolved. The CDR3 extends over 15 amino acids. Between the trimmed V and J ends, which lost 4 bases and 2 bases, there was a span of 16 bases. Germline values: CDR1 SGDLS, CDR2 YYNGEE. The CDR3 region is CASSLTLDGTYEQYF. The CDR3 region has the DNA TGTGCCAGCAGCCTTACACTGGACGGAACCTACGAGCAGTACTTC.

CDR3 in amino acids: CASSPRGTGSGNTIYF. The DNA for the CDR3 is TGTGCCAGCAGCCCAAGGGGGACAGGGTCTGGAAACACCATATATTTT. This chain connects TRBV5-4 to TRBJ1-3; 9 nucleotides match TRBD1. CDR1 is SGHNT, CDR2 YYREEE, per germline (reference sequence). Losses at the gene ends were 4 bases for V and 1 base for J; bases not matched to a gene: 6. The CDR3 sequence is 16 residues long.

With regard to this clone: The junction departs from germline at one end; a sequencing error may be responsible. V and J are TRBV6-6 and TRBJ1-1; TRBD1 agrees at 9 bases. CDR1 is MNHNY and CDR2 is SVGAGI in the germline V gene (reference sequence). CDR3 length: 14 amino acids. DNA of the CDR3: TGTGCCAACAGTTACGGGACAGGGCAGGCTGAAGCTTTCTTT. This gives the protein CANSYGTGQAEAFF.

The chain is built from TRBV6-1 and TRBJ2-7; 9 nucleotides match TRBD2. Losses at the gene ends were 4 bases for V and 4 bases for J; bases not matched to a gene: 17. From germline, CDR1 is MNHNS and CDR2 SASEGT. This CDR3 is built from 18 residues. The CDR3: CASSGTGQLAGKAYEQYF. In nucleotides, the CDR3 is TGTGCCAGCAGTGGTACAGGACAGCTAGCGGGAAAGGCTTACGAGCAGTACTTC.

The rearrangement joins TRBV5-4 to TRBJ1-2; a weak D match, TRBD1 (6 bases). In germline, CDR1 is SGHNT, CDR2 YYREEE (reference sequence). This CDR3 is 14 amino acids long. V lost 5 bases and J lost 3, with 14 bases in between. The CDR3 DNA is TGTGCCAGCAGTACACAGGGTCTTGACTATGGCTACACCTTC. Its protein product is CASSTQGLDYGYTF.

The rearrangement uses TRBV27 and TRBJ1-2; D gene uncertain. Per germline, CDR1 MNHEY and CDR2 SMNVEV (reference sequence). The ends were cut back, 6 bases at V and 6 bases at J, with 17 bases in the middle. CDR3 size: 14 residues. The CDR3 bases are TGTGCCAGCAGGCCAACAAACTGGTTGGATGGCTACACCTTC. It codes for CASRPTNWLDGYTF.

The rearrangement links TRBV7-2 to TRBJ2-3, with 8 bases that match TRBD2. Germline V gene lookup returns CDR1 SGHTA and CDR2 FQGNSA. J lost 2 bases, V lost 4 bases, and 17 bases had no gene match. This CDR3 comprises 19 residues. CDR3 residues: CASSSNPLIAGINTDTQYF. CDR3 nucleotide sequence: TGTGCCAGCAGCTCTAACCCTCTAATAGCGGGAATCAACACAGATACGCAGTATTTT.